These 5 T cell receptor beta chains originate from one sample sequenced in a study of CD8+ T cells in alopecia areata. RNA was isolated and reverse transcribed to cDNA, the sequencing template. The protocol was immunoSEQ multiplex PCR, while the TCRdb copy is restricted to in-frame clones and leaves out a portion. The sample lists more than 150,000 clones, approximately 49% occurring once. Treatment described: oral pan-JAK inhibitor, 5-10 mg twice daily. The sequencing used CD8+ T cells sorted from blood, collected at approximately week 52, from a patient treated with tofacitinib. These receptor sequences come from a human donor with alopecia areata.

This clone showed up just a few times. The chain has TRBV13 and TRBJ1-6, with no clear D. Looked up from germline, CDR1 is PRHDT and CDR2 is FYEKMQ (reference sequence). Trimming removed 2 bases from V and 7 bases from J, with 6 bases in between. The CDR3 has 13 amino acids. The CDR3 DNA reads TGTGCCAGCAGCTTAAAGCAGAATTCACCCCTCCACTTT. Its translation is CASSLKQNSPLHF.

The chain joins TRBV5-4 to TRBJ2-1, with D unresolved. V was clipped by 2 bases and J by 6 bases, with 9 bases between them. Per the germline V gene, CDR1 is SGHNT and CDR2 is YYREEE (reference sequence). CDR3 size: 13 residues. CDR3 DNA sequence: TGTGCCAGCAGCTTCTTTTTCGGCAATGAGCAGTTCTTC. Residues: CASSFFFGNEQFF.

This chain links TRBV29-1 with TRBJ2-7, with TRBD1 matching 10 bases. The CDR3 is made up of 14 amino acids. CDR1 is SQVTM, CDR2 ANQGSEA, per germline. V gave up 4 bases and J gave up 6 bases; unmatched junction bases: 9. The CDR3 region has the DNA TGCAGCGTTGGCCCGGGACAGGGGTGGGGCGAGCAGTACTTC. Translating it yields CSVGPGQGWGEQYF.

J is TRBJ2-7 and V is TRBV5-6, with D possibly matching TRBD1 (6 bases). The germline V gene has CDR1 SGHDT and CDR2 YYEEEE. Trimming took off 1 base at V and 2 bases at J, with 7 bases between the two ends. This CDR3 has 13 amino acids. Here the CDR3 reads CASSLRTAYEQYF. The DNA for the CDR3 is TGTGCCAGCAGCTTGAGGACAGCCTACGAGCAGTACTTC.

This clone was counted only a few times. The chain recombines TRBV5-6 with TRBJ1-1; D is undetermined. Germline V gene lookup returns CDR1 SGHDT and CDR2 YYEEEE. V was cut by 6 bases and J by 1 base, with 16 bases left in between. The CDR3 contains 15 residues. The CDR3 bases are TGTGCCAGCAAGGCGAGGGAATGGGGGAACACTGAAGCTTTCTTT. It specifies CASKAREWGNTEAFF.